This T cell receptor (beta chain) derives from a study of spatial heterogeneity in lung cancer. V was pared by 3 bases and J by 5 bases, with 11 bases between. This CDR3 has 14 residues. Germline-derived CDR1 and CDR2 are SNHLY and FYNNEI. Time point of the sample: sample taken at primary tumor resection. TCRdb reprocessed the 5' RACE reads via MiXCR and lists one record per CDR3 protein. The table includes tens of thousands of distinct CDR3 sequences, about 13% detected once. The receptor's source is a male donor with early-stage non-small cell lung cancer. V gene TRBV2 combines with J gene TRBJ1-5; D perhaps matches TRBD1 (5 bases). The source material was PBMCs, sampled at surgery. CDR3 sequence reads: CASSDFGDYQPQHF. The CDR3 DNA is TGTGCCAGCAGTGATTTCGGGGACTATCAGCCCCAGCATTTT.